Presented here are 17 T cell receptor beta chains from one specimen sequenced in a study of blood T cell repertoires in COVID-19. Generated by immunoSEQ multiplex PCR, the TCRdb table keeps only in-frame clones and is missing some. Of under 200,000 clones in the sample, around 87% were seen once. Specimen: peripheral blood. The receptors originated from a woman in her 70s with COVID-19, enrolled during active disease.

The DNA of the CDR3 is TGTGCCAGCAGTGTAAACAGACCAAGCAATCAGCCCCAGCATTTT. Its translation: CASSVNRPSNQPQHF. This chain joins TRBV2 and TRBJ1-5, with D hard to call. The V and J ends lost 4 bases and 1 base respectively, with 11 bases between them. The CDR3 loop spans 15 amino acids. CDR1 SNHLY and CDR2 FYNNEI come from the germline V gene.

Details on this clone: The sample holds other DNA sequences that translate to the same CDR3. The V call is TRBV3-1 (or the pseudogene TRBV3-2), the J call TRBJ1-5; 10 positions agree with TRBD1. The junction had 2 bases not matched to a gene; V was cut back by 4 bases and J by 2 bases. Germline-derived CDR1 and CDR2 are LGHDT and YNNKEL (reference sequence). This CDR3 has 15 amino acids. The CDR3 protein is CASSLGTGGNQPQHF. The CDR3 nucleotides are TGTGCCAGCAGCCTCGGGACAGGGGGCAATCAGCCCCAGCATTTT.

Concerning this clone: Sequence at one end of the junction differs from germline and may be a read error. In DNA form, the CDR3 reads TGTGCCAACAGTGGACAGTTCACAGATACGCAGTATTTT. Residues: CANSGQFTDTQYF. The chain uses TRBV2 and TRBJ2-3; D may be TRBD1 (6 bases). CDR3 length: 13 amino acids. Looked up from germline, CDR1 is SNHLY and CDR2 is FYNNEI.

This clone showed up just a few times. The chain carries TRBV25-1 and TRBJ1-2, with 8 bases identical to TRBD1. The ends lost 6 bases at V and 3 bases at J; junction bases unmatched: 6. The CDR3 totals 14 residues. Germline V gives CDR1 MGHDK, CDR2 SYGVNS. The CDR3 DNA reads as TGTGCCAGCAGGGAGGACAGGGTTCACTATGGCTACACCTTC. It translates to CASREDRVHYGYTF.

V is TRBV9 and J is TRBJ2-1, with 9 bases identical to TRBD2. This CDR3 contains 15 residues. Looked up from germline, CDR1 is SGDLS and CDR2 is YYNGEE. Germline trimming cut 4 bases from V and 1 base from J; bases unmatched to any gene: 3. CDR3 DNA sequence: TGTGCCAGCAGCTTGCGGGGGGGATCCTACAATGAGCAGTTCTTC. Protein: CASSLRGGSYNEQFF.

This chain joins TRBV19 and TRBJ1-5; D gene uncertain. CDR1 and CDR2 (germline): LNHDA, SQIVND (reference sequence). The CDR3 runs 14 residues. V shed 2 bases and J shed 7 bases, with 12 bases lying between them. CDR3 bases: TGTGCCAGTAGTATACCGGGTGTTGACCAGCCCCAGCATTTT. Protein: CASSIPGVDQPQHF.

This chain connects TRBV29-1 to TRBJ1-1; a weak D match, TRBD1 (5 bases). V dropped 1 base and J dropped 1 base, with 13 bases sitting between them. Per the germline V gene, CDR1 is SQVTM and CDR2 is ANQGSEA. CDR3 length: 15 residues. The DNA for the CDR3 is TGCAGCGTTGAAGGCATTCCCGGGGGGAACACTGAAGCTTTCTTT. It yields the protein CSVEGIPGGNTEAFF.

In its sample, this clone was seen a few times. This chain joins TRBV5-1 and TRBJ2-2, with D tentatively TRBD2 (5 bases). The CDR3 length is 15 residues. V lost 0 bases and J 4 bases, leaving 10 bases between the germline ends. CDR1 is SGHRS and CDR2 is YFSETQ in the germline V gene. CDR3 amino acids: CASSLAGVGTGELFF. CDR3 in DNA: TGCGCCAGCAGCTTGGCCGGGGTAGGCACCGGGGAGCTGTTTTTT.

This clone was picked up one time. The rearrangement joins TRBV6-5 to TRBJ1-5; D might be TRBD1 (6 bases). The CDR3 is made up of 15 amino acids. With 4 bases removed from V and 3 bases from J, the gap between germline ends came to 13 bases. Germline CDR1 MNHEY, CDR2 SVGAGI. The CDR3: CASSSQGTINQPQHF. The CDR3 nucleotides read TGTGCCAGCAGTTCCCAGGGGACCATCAATCAGCCCCAGCATTTT.

This clone appeared once. This rearrangement joins TRBV14 to TRBJ2-5; 7 nucleotides align to TRBD1. The CDR3 is made up of 15 amino acids. Per germline, CDR1 SGHDN and CDR2 FVKESK. V trimming: 4 bases; J trimming: 2 bases; junction bases outside the gene matches: 7. CDR3 in amino acids: CASSRDRVGQETQYF. CDR3 nucleotide sequence: TGTGCCAGCAGCCGCGACAGGGTCGGGCAAGAGACCCAGTACTTC.

This clone was recorded a few times. The rearrangement joins TRBV19 to TRBJ1-1; D ambiguous. The CDR3 consists of 13 residues. In germline, CDR1 is LNHDA, CDR2 SQIVND (reference sequence). Deletions cut 6 bases from V and 5 bases from J, with 13 bases between. The CDR3 loop reads CASRSAAVTEAFF. The CDR3 DNA reads as TGTGCCAGTAGATCGGCGGCAGTTACTGAAGCTTTCTTT.

This chain connects TRBV10-2 to TRBJ2-7, with TRBD1 matching 9 bases. With V trimmed by 4 bases and J by 2 bases, 15 bases remained unmatched. CDR1 is WSHSY and CDR2 is SAAADI in the germline V gene. The CDR3 length is 18 residues. The chain's CDR3 is CASSGTGGDTTTTYEQYF. The CDR3 DNA follows: TGCGCCAGCAGTGGTACAGGGGGCGATACCACCACCACCTACGAGCAGTACTTC.

The chain uses TRBV19 and TRBJ2-3; 8 positions agree with TRBD1. CDR1 is LNHDA and CDR2 is SQIVND in the germline V gene (reference sequence). J lost 3 bases, V lost 4 bases, and 0 bases had no gene match. CDR3 length: 13 residues. The CDR3 sequence is CASSRQGTDTQYF. Written as DNA, the CDR3 is TGTGCCAGTAGTAGACAGGGGACAGATACGCAGTATTTT.

The chain combines TRBV5-4 with TRBJ2-7; D not certain. The CDR3 is 13 residues long. The germline V gene has CDR1 SGHNT and CDR2 YYREEE (reference sequence). Trimming left V 0 bases short and J 6 bases short, with 10 bases between. The CDR3 region has the DNA TGTGCCAGCAGCTTGGAAGCGTCATCCGAGCAGTACTTC. Amino acids: CASSLEASSEQYF.

The chain uses TRBV4-1 and TRBJ1-2; TRBD1 might be the D (6 bases). This CDR3 has 16 amino acids. CDR1 is MGHRA and CDR2 is YSYEKL in the germline V gene. Deletions cut 4 bases from V and 5 bases from J, with 20 bases between. CDR3 amino acids: CASSLAGGGRNYGYTF. The CDR3 coding sequence is TGCGCCAGCAGCCTGGCCGGCGGGGGGCGCAATTATGGCTACACCTTC.

The chain combines TRBV29-1 with TRBJ1-2, with 9 bases fitting TRBD1. The CDR3 length is 11 residues. Germline CDR1 reads SQVTM; CDR2 reads ANQGSEA. V was clipped by 6 bases and J by 5 bases; unmatched bases: 1. The DNA of the CDR3 is TGCAGCGTCGGGACAGGGTATGGCTACACCTTC. Amino acid sequence: CSVGTGYGYTF. The complete variable domain, with remaining parts taken from reference TRBV29-1 and TRBJ1-2, reads SAVISQKPSRDICQRGTSLTIQCQVDSQVTMMFWYRQQPGQSLTLIATANQGSEATYESGFVIDKFPISRPNLTFSTLTVSNMSPEDSSIYLCSVGTGYGYTFGSGTRLTVV.

This chain's CDR3 is CASSLIRADTEAFF. CDR3 DNA sequence: TGTGCCAGCAGTTTAATCAGGGCCGACACTGAAGCTTTCTTT. The chain uses TRBV28 and TRBJ1-1, with D possibly being TRBD1 (5 bases). The CDR3 is 14 amino acids. CDR1 is MDHEN and CDR2 is SYDVKM in the germline V gene. Trimming cost V 2 bases and J 3 bases, with 10 bases left between them.